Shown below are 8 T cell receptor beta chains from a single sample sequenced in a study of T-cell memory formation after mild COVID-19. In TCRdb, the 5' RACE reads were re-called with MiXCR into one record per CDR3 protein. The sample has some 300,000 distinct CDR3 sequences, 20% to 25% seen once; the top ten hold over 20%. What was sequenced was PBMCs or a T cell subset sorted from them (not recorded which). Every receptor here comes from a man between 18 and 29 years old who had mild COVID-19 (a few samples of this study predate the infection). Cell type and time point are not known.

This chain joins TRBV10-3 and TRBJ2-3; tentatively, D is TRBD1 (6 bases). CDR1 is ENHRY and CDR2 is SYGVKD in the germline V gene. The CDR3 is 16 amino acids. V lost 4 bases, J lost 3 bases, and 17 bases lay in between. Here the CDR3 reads CAISGPDRRGTDTQYF. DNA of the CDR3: TGTGCCATCAGTGGCCCCGACAGGAGAGGGACAGATACGCAGTATTTT.

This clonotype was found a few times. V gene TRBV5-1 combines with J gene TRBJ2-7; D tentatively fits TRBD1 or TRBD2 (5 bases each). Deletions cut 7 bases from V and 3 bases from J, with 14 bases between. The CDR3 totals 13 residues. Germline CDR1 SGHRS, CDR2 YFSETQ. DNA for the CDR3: TGCGCCAGCCGCCCAGGGACCCGCTACGAGCAGTACTTC. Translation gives CASRPGTRYEQYF.

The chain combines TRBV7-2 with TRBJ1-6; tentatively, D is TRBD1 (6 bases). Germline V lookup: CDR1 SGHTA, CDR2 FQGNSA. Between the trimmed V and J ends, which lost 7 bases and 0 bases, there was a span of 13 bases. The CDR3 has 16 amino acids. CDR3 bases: TGTGCCAGCACCACGCTAGGGGGCTCCTATAATTCACCCCTCCACTTT. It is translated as CASTTLGGSYNSPLHF.

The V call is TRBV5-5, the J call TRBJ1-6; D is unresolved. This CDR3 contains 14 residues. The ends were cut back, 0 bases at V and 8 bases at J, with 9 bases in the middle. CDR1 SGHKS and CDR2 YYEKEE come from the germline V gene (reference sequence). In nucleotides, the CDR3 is TGTGCCAGCAGCTTGGGGCGAGTGGATTCACCCCTCCACTTT. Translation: CASSLGRVDSPLHF.

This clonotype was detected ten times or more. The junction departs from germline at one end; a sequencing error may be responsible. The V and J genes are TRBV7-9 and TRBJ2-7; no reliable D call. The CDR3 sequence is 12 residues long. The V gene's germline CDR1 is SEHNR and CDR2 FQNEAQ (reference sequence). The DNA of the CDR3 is TGCGCCAGCAGCTTGGGTTCCTACGAGCAGTACTTC. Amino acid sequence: CASSLGSYEQYF.

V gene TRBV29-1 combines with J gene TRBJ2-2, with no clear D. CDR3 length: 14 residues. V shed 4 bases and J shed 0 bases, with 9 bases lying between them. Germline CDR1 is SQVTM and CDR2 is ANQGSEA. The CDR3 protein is CSVVGRPNTGELFF. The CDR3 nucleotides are TGCAGCGTTGTGGGCAGGCCGAACACCGGGGAGCTGTTTTTT.

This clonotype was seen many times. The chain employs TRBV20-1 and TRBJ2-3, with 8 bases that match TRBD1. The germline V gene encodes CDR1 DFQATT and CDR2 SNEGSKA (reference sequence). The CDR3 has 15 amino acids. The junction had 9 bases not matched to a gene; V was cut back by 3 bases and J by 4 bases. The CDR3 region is CSASEPDRGADTQYF. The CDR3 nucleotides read TGCAGTGCTAGCGAACCCGACAGGGGCGCAGATACGCAGTATTTT.

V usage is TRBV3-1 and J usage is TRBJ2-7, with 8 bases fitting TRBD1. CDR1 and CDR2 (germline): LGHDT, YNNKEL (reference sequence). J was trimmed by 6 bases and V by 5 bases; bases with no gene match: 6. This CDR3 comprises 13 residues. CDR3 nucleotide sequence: TGTGCCAGCAGCTTCGACGACAGGGGCGAGCAGTACTTC. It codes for CASSFDDRGEQYF.